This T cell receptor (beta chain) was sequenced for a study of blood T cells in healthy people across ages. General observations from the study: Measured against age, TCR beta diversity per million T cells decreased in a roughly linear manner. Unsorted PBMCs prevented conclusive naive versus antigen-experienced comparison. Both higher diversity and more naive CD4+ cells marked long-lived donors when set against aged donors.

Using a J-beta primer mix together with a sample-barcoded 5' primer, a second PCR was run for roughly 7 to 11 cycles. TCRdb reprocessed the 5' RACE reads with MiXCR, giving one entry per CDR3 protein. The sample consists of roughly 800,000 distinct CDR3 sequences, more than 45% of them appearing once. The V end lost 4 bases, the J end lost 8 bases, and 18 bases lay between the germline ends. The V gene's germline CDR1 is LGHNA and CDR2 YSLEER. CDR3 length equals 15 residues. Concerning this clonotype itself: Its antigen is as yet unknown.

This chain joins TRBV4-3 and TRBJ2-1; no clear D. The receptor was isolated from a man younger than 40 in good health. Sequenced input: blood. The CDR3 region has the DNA TGCGCCAGCAGCCCAAGATGGGCGCAGCTCGATGAGCAGTTCTTC. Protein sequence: CASSPRWAQLDEQFF.